Listed here are 2 T cell receptor beta chains from one sample, sequenced in a study of CD8+CD57+ T cells in acquired aplastic anemia (dated by TCRdb to about 2018). Sequencing relied on an Illumina HiSeq 2000. Genomic DNA was used as template for profiling of TCR beta VDJ combinations and CDR3 sequences. TCRdb ran its own pipeline on the public reads, namely fastp trimming at Q25 and MiXCR clone calling, and kept in-frame beta chains. Under each unique CDR3 protein, matching rows form one entry showing the most common genes and DNA. This sample gives about 180,000 distinct CDR3 sequences in total; 63% of them show up just once. About 39% of the sample belongs to the ten largest clones. Expansion of CD8+CD57+ cells had been shown by flow cytometry in the patients chosen for sequencing. Sequencing was performed on sorted CD4+, CD8+, or CD8+CD57+ T cells (not recorded which) from PBMCs. These receptor sequences come from a human donor with aplastic anemia.

This clonotype was picked up one time. This chain connects TRBV7-2 to TRBJ1-5; 11 bases are a match to TRBD1. V was clipped by 6 bases and J by 5 bases; unmatched bases: 9. The CDR3 contains 16 residues. CDR1 and CDR2 (germline): SGHTA, FQGNSA. The CDR3 DNA is TGTGCCAGCAGTTTACAACCGGGACAGGGGGATCAGCCCCAGCATTTT. Translation: CASSLQPGQGDQPQHF.

This clonotype showed up many times. This rearrangement joins TRBV2 to TRBJ1-2; the D gene is possibly TRBD1 (6 bases). V was clipped by 3 bases and J by 6 bases, with 17 bases between them. This CDR3 is built from 15 residues. In germline, CDR1 is SNHLY, CDR2 FYNNEI. The CDR3 is CASSEGRRGSDGYTF. CDR3 DNA: TGTGCCAGCAGTGAGGGACGCAGGGGCTCAGATGGCTACACCTTC.